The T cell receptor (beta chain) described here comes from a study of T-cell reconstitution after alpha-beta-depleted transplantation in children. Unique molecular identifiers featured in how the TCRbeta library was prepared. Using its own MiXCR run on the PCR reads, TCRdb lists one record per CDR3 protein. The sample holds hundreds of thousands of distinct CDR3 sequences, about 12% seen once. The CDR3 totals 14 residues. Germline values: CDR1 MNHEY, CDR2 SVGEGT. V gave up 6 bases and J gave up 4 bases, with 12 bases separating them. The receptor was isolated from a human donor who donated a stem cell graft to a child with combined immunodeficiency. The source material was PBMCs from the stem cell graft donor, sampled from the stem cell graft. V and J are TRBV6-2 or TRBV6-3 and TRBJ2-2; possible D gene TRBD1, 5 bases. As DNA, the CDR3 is TGTGCCAGCAGCCCCATTGGGGCCACCGGGGAGCTGTTTTTT. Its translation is CASSPIGATGELFF.